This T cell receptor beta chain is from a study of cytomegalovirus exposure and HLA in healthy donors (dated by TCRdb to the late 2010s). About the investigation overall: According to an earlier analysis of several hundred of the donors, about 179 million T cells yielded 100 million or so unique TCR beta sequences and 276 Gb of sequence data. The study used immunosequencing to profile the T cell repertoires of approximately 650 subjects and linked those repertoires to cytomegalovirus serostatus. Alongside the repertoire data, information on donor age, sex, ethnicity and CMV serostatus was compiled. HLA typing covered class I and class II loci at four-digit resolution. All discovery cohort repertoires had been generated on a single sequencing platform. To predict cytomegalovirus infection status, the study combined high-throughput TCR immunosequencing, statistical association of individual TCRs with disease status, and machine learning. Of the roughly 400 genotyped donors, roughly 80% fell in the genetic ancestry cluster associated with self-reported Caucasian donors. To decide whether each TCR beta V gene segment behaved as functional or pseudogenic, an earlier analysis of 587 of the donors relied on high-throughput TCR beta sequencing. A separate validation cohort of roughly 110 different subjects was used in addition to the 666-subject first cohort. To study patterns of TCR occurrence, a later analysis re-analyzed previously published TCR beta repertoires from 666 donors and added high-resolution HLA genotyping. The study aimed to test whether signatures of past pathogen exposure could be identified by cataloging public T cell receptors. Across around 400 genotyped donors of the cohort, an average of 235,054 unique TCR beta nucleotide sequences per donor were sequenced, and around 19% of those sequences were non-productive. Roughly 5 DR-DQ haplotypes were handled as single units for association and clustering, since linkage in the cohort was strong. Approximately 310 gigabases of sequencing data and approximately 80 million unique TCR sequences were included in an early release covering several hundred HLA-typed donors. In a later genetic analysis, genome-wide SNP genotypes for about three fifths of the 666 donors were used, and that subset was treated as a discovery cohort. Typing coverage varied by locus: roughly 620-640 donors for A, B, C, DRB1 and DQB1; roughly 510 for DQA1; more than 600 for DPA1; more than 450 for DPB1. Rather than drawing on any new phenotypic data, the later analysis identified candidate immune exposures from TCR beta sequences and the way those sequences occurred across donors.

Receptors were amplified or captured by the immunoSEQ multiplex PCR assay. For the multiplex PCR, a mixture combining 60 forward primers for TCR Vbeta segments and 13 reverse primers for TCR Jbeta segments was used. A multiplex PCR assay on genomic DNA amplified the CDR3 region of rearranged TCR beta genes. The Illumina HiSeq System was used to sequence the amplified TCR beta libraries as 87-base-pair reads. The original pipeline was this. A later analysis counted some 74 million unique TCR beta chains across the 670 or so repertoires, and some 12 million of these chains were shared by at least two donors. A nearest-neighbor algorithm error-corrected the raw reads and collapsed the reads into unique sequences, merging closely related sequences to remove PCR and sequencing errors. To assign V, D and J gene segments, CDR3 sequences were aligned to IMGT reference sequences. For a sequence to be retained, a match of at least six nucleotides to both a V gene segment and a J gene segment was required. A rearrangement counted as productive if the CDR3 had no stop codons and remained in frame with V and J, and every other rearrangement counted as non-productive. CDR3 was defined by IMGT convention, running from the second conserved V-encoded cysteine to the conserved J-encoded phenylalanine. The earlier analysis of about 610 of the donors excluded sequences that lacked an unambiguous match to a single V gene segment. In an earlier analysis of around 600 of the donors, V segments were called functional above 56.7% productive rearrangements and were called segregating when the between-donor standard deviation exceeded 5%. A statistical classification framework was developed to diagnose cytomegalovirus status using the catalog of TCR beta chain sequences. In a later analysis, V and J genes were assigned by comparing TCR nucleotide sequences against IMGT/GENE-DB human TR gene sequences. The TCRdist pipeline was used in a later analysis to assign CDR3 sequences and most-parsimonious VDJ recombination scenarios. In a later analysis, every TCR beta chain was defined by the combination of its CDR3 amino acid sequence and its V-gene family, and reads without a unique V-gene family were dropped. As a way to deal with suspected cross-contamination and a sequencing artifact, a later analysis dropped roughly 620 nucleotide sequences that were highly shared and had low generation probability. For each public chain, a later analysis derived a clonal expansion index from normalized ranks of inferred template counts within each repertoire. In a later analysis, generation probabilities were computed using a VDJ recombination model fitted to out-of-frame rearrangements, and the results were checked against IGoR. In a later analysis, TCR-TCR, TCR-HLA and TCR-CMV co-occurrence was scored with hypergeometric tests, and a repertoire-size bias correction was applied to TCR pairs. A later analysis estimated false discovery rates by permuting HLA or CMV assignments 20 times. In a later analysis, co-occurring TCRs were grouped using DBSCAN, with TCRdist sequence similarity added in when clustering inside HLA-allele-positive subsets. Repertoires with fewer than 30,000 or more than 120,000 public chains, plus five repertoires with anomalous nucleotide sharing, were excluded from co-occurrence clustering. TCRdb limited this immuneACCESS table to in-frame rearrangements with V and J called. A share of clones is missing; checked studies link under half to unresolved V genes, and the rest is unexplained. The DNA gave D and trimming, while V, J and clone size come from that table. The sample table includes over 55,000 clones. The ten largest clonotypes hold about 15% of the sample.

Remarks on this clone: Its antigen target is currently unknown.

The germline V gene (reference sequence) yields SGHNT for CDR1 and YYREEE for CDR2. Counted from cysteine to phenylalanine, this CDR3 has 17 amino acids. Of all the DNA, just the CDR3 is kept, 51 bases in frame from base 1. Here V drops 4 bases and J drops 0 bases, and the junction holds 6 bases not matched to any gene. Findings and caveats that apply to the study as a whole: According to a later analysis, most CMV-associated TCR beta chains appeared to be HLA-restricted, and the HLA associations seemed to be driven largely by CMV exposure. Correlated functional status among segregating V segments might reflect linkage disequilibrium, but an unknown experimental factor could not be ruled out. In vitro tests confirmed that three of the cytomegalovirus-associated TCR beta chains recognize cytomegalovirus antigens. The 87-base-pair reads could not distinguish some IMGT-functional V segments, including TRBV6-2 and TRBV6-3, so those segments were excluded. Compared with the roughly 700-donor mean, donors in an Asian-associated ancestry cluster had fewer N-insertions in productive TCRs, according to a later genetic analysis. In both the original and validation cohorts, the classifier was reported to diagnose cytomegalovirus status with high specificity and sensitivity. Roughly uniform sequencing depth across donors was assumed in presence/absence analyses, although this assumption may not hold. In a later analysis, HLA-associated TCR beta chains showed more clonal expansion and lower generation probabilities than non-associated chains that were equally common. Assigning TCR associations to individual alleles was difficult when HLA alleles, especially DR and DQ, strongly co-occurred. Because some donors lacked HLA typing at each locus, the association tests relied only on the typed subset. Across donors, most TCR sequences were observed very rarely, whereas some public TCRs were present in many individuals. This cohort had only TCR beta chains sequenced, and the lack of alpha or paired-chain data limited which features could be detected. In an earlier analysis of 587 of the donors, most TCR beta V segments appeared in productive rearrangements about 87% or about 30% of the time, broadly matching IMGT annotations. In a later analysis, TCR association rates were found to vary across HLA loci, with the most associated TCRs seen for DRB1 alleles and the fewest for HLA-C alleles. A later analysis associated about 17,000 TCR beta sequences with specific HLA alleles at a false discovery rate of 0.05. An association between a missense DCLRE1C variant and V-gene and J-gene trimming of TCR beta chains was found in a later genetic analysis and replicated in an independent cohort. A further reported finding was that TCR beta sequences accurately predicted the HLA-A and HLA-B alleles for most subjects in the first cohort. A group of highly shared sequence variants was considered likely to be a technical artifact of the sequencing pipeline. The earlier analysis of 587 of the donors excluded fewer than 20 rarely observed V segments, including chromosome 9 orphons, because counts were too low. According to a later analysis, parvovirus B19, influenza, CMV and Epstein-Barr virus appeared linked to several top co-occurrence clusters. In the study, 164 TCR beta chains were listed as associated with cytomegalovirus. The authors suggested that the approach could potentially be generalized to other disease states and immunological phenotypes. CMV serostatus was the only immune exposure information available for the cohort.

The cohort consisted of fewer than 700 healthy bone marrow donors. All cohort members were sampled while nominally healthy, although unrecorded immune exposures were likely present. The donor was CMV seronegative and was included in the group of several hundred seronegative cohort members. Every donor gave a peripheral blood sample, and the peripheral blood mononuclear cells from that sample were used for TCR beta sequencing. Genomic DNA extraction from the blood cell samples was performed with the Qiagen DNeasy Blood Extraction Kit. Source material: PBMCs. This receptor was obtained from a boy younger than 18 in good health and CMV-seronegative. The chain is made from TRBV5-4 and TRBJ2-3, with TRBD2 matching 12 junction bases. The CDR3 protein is CASSLRLAGVSTDTQYF. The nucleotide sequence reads TGTGCCAGCAGCCTACGACTAGCGGGGGTTAGCACAGATACGCAGTATTTT.